The subject of this entry is one T cell receptor (beta chain). Antigen specificity is unknown. The source of the sample is a study of T cell repertoires in cytomegalovirus infection. Study information: In public TCR beta signatures, there were indications of both CMV infection and matching HLA type. General study results and limits: CMV-specific TCR beta clonotypes restricted by HLA-C dominated the ex vivo response. The study identified carriers of CMV plus the relevant HLA from cumulative public TCR beta family frequency.

MiXCR was run by TCRdb on the reads, yielding one entry per CDR3 protein. This sample has 40,000 to 55,000 distinct CDR3 sequences, with about a fifth found just once. The CDR3 is 12 residues long. Germline V gene sequence: CDR1 SGHVS, CDR2 FQNEAQ. V shed 5 bases and J shed 2 bases, with 6 bases lying between them. V is TRBV7-8 and J is TRBJ2-5, with D possibly matching TRBD2 (6 bases). The receptor was isolated from a human donor in good health (CMV status not recorded). Some clones in this sample may be carry-over from other donors' samples. Sequenced here: CD8+ T cells from cultured PBMCs, sampled from culture after CMV antigen stimulation. The CDR3 DNA sequence: TGTGCCAGCAGCGGGGGGCAAGAGACCCAGTACTTC. This codes for CASSGGQETQYF.